The present TCR beta chain was sequenced within a study of blood T cell repertoires in COVID-19. Clones were sequenced by immunoSEQ multiplex PCR, and TCRdb holds only the in-frame ones, with some missing. The sample carries some 110,000 clones, approximately 86% recorded once. The CDR3 has 15 residues. The chain joins TRBV12-1 to TRBJ2-3; TRBD2 is the table's D call and was not checked against the DNA. TRBV12-1 is a pseudogene locus. The sequence derives from a human donor in a cohort sampled during active COVID-19. The sample was peripheral blood. CDR3 sequence (DNA): TGTGCCAGCAGCAAAAGCGGGAGTCTCGCAGATACGCAGTATTTT. This encodes CASSKSGSLADTQYF.